This is a list of T cell receptor beta chains from one sample in a study of OX40 agonist ivuxolimab in advanced cancers. Method: immunoSEQ multiplex PCR; TCRdb's copy keeps in-frame clones and lacks some. Counted here are 150,000 to 190,000 clones, 90% to 95% occurring once; the ten biggest clones make up around 0.33%. The sample in question was CD4+ or CD8+ T cells sorted from blood, obtained in a trial of the OX40 agonist ivuxolimab. These receptors came from an adult with an advanced solid tumor such as melanoma, head and neck, liver or kidney cancer. Both conserved end residues are part of each CDR3. The order of the fields is J gene, V gene, CDR3 protein.

>TRBJ1-3|TRBV11-2
CASSPGRSGNTIYF
>TRBJ2-3|TRBV6-6
CASSPWGAGSTDTQYF
>TRBJ1-5|TRBV5-4
CASSRGLHQPQHF
>TRBJ2-5|TRBV18
CASSPFSGEQETQYF
>TRBJ1-4|TRBV11-2
CASSPQGGEKLFF
>TRBJ2-7|TRBV5-4
CASSPRGLAGGLGEQYF
>TRBJ1-2|TRBV23-1
CASSQSGDRLNYGYTF
>TRBJ1-2|TRBV7-8
CASSVGTGDYGYTF
>TRBJ1-2|TRBV6-1
CASSPADRAIYGYTF
>TRBJ2-5|TRBV18
CASSPGETQYF
>TRBJ1-3|TRBV11-2
CASSLGTGGSGNTIYF
>TRBJ2-5|TRBV5-1
CASSSPYQGSQETQYF
>TRBJ1-1|TRBV28
CASSLVQDRLAFF
>TRBJ2-2|TRBV19
CASRTASNTGELFF
>TRBJ1-2|TRBV18
CASSPETEVLTF
>TRBJ1-3|TRBV7-8
CASSAIRGTAGNTIYF
>TRBJ1-5|TRBV18
CASSPNNQPQHF
>TRBJ1-2|TRBV6-5
CASSYSLTGNYGYTF
>TRBJ2-2|TRBV9
CASSWGLTGELFF
>TRBJ2-5|TRBV25-1
CASSTTGLTETQYF
>TRBJ1-1|TRBV5-4
CASSADGNTEAFF
>TRBJ2-3|TRBV10-1
CASIRLAGGYTQYF
>TRBJ1-1|TRBV5-4
CASRPRQGEMEAFF
>TRBJ1-1|TRBV5-4
CASSRGGNTEAFF
>TRBJ1-6|TRBV5-4
CASSSSPPGSHAPLHF
>TRBJ1-6|TRBV27
CASSRTRSSYNSPLHF
>TRBJ2-2|TRBV4-3
CASSQAQGDRTGELFF
>TRBJ2-7|TRBV5-1
CASRPGQGGSYEQYF
>TRBJ1-4|TRBV27
CASQGAATNEKLFF
>TRBJ2-1|TRBV19
CASSIHGLAGAREQFF
>TRBJ1-1|TRBV7-9
CASSFGTANTEAFF
>TRBJ1-5|TRBV6-5
CASSYSGGGQPQHF
>TRBJ2-2|TRBV7-3
CASSSDRAGGELFF
>TRBJ1-2|TRBV5-4
CASSPGQGINYGYTF
>TRBJ1-5|TRBV19
CASSITLGSTGLRQPQHF
>TRBJ2-7|TRBV7-9
CASSSPPGEQYF
>TRBJ2-5|TRBV7-9
CASSLGLLQETQYF
>TRBJ1-1|TRBV5-1
CASSLDPNTEAFF
>TRBJ1-1|TRBV2
CASSELGNLDTEAFF
>TRBJ2-3|TRBV10-1
CASSDPGLLTDTQYF
>TRBJ2-3|TRBV9
CASSPQGQWTDTQYF
>TRBJ2-5|TRBV14
CASSQGVAGGWETQYF
>TRBJ2-7|TRBV14
CASSQDRGHEQYF
>TRBJ2-7|TRBV7-6
CASSLEHGATSYEQYF
>TRBJ2-7|TRBV6-6
CASSYLTGISSYEQYF
>TRBJ1-1|TRBV10-3
CAISTENTEAFF
>TRBJ2-7|TRBV7-2
CASRTDTYEQYF
>TRBJ1-3|TRBV10-1
CASSENPGTGNTIYF